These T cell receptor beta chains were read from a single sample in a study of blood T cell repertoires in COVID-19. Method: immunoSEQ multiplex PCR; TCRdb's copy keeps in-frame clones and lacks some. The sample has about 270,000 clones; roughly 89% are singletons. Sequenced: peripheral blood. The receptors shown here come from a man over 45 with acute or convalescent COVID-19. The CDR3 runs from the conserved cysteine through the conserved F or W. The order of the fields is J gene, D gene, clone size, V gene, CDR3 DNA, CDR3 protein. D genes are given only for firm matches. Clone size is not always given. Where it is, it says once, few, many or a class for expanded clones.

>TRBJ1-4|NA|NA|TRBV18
TGTGCCAGCTCACCAACGGCAGGGGAGGAAAAACTGTTTTTT
CASSPTAGEEKLFF
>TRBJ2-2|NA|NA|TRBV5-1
TGCGCCAGCAGCTTGGAGGCCAGGGGGGCGAACACCGGGGAGCTGTTTTTT
CASSLEARGANTGELFF
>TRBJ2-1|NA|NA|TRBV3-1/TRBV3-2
TGTGCCAGCAGCCAAGGTTCCTCTAGTGACTCCTCCTACAATGAGCAGTTCTTC
CASSQGSSSDSSYNEQFF
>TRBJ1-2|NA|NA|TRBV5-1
TGCGCCAGCAGCCTCACGGGGGAGGGAGGCTACACCTTC
CASSLTGEGGYTF
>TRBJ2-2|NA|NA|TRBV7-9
TGTGCCAGCAGCTTACAACAATCCACCGGGGAGCTGTTTTTT
CASSLQQSTGELFF
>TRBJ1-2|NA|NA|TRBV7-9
TGTGCCAGCAGCACCGCCGACAGGCCTTCTAACTATGGCTACACCTTC
CASSTADRPSNYGYTF
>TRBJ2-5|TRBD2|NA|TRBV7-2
TGTGCCAGCAGCCCCGGGGGGATCCAAGAGACCCAGTACTTC
CASSPGGIQETQYF
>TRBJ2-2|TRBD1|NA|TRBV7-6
TGTGCCAGCAGCCCCGGACAGGGAGGATACGCCGGGGAGCTGTTTTTT
CASSPGQGGYAGELFF
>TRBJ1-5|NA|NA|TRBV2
TGTGCCAGCAGCGGTAACAGGGATCAGCCCCAGCATTTT
CASSGNRDQPQHF
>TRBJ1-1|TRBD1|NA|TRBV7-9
TGTGCCAGCAGCTTAGGGGACAGGGGAGAGGGGAACACTGAAGCTTTCTTT
CASSLGDRGEGNTEAFF
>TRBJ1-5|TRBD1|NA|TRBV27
TGTGCCAGCAGCAGGACAGGGAAGGGGGATCAGCCCCAGCATTTT
CASSRTGKGDQPQHF
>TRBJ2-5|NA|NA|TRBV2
TGTGCCAGCACCCCAGGGGACGGCCAAGAGACCCAGTACTTC
CASTPGDGQETQYF
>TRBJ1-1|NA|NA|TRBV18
TGTGCCAGCTCCCGGGACATTGGGACCCACACTGAAGCTTTCTTT
CASSRDIGTHTEAFF
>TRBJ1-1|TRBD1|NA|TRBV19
TGTGCCAGTAGTATCGGCAGGGGGGACACTGAAGCTTTCTTT
CASSIGRGDTEAFF
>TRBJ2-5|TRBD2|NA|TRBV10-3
TGTGCCATAAGGACTAGCGGGGGGGAGCAAGAGACCCAGTACTTC
CAIRTSGGEQETQYF
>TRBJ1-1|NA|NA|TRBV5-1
TGCGCCAGCAGCCCGGGGGTCCCCCGCAGAAACACTGAAGCTTTCTTT
CASSPGVPRRNTEAFF
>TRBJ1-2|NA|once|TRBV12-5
TGTGCTAGCGGGAGGGAGAACTATGGCTACACCTTC
CASGRENYGYTF
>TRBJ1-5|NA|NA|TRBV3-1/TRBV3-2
TGTGCCAGCAGCCTTAGGGGACAGCCCCAGCATTTT
CASSLRGQPQHF
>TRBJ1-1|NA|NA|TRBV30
TGTGCCTGGAGGGCATCCATGAACACTGAAGCTTTCTTT
CAWRASMNTEAFF
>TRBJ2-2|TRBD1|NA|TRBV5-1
TGCGCCAGCAGCACGGGACAGGGGATCGGGGAGCTGTTTTTT
CASSTGQGIGELFF
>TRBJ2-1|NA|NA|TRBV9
TGTGCCAGCAGCGTAGGGACTACCGGCAATGAGCAGTTCTTC
CASSVGTTGNEQFF
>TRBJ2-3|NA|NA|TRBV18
TGTGCCAGCTCACCAATGGGGGGGGACAACCGTCCAGCACTTGGAGGCACAGATACGCAGTATTTT
CASSPMGGDNRPALGGTDTQYF
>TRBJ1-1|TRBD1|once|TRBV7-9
TGTGCCAGCAGCTTTACGGACAGGGACGCTTTCTTT
CASSFTDRDAFF
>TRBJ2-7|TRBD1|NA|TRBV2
TGTGCCAGCAGTGTCTTCGGGGACAGGAAGTACGAGCAGTACTTC
CASSVFGDRKYEQYF
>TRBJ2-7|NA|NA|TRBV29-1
TGCAGCGTGGAGCAGGGCCCTAAGCAGTACTTC
CSVEQGPKQYF
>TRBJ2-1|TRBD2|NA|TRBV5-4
TGTGCCAGCAGCTCCGGGACTAGCGGGGGGGCGGCCTACAATGAGCAGTTCTTC
CASSSGTSGGAAYNEQFF
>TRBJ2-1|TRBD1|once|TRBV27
TGTGCCTGCTCCCGGACAGGGGAAAATGAGCAGTTCTTC
CACSRTGENEQFF
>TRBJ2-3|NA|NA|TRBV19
TGTGCCAGTAGTATCTTCATAACAGTAAGCACAGATACGCAGTATTTT
CASSIFITVSTDTQYF
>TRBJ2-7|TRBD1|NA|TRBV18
TGTGCCAGCTCACCACTTACAGGGGGCTACGAGCAGTACTTC
CASSPLTGGYEQYF
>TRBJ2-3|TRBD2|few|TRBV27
TGTGCCAGCAGTCCCCCACTGGGCGGGGGGGCCGGAGATACGCAGTATTTT
CASSPPLGGGAGDTQYF
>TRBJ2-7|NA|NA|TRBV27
TGTGCCAGCAGTTTATTCGGCAGGGCGAGCGAGCAGTACTTC
CASSLFGRASEQYF
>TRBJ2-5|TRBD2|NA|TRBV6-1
TGTGCCAGCAGTGAAGCCCGGTTGCGGGGGGAGACCCAGTACTTC
CASSEARLRGETQYF
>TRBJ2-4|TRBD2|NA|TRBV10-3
TGTGCCATCAGTGAGGGCAGCTTGGGGGGGCAGTACTTC
CAISEGSLGGQYF
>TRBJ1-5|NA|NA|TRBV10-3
TGTGCCATCAGTGAGTCCCTCCAGCCCCAGCATTTT
CAISESLQPQHF
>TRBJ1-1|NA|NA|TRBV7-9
TGTGCCAGCAGCTTAGATCAGAACACTGAAGCTTTCTTT
CASSLDQNTEAFF
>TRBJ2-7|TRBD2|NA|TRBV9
TGTGCCAGCAGCGCTAGCGGGGGCCAGTACGAGCAGTACTTC
CASSASGGQYEQYF
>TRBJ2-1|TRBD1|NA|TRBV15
TGTGCCACCAGCAGATATACCCCCGGGACAGGAGACAATGAGCAGTTCTTC
CATSRYTPGTGDNEQFF
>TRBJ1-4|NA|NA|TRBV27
TGTGCCAGCAGTTTATCGCCGCCAGGGGTTAAACTGTTTTTT
CASSLSPPGVKLFF
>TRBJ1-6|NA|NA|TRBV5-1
TGCGCCAGCAGCTTGGGACGGGATTATTCACCCCTCCACTTT
CASSLGRDYSPLHF
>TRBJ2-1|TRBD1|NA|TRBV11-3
TGTGCCAGCAGCCTCATCAGGGGGTTGTCCTACAATGAGCAGTTCTTC
CASSLIRGLSYNEQFF
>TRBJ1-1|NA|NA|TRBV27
TGTGCCAGCAGTTTAATCGGGGGTTCGAACACTGAAGCTTTCTTT
CASSLIGGSNTEAFF
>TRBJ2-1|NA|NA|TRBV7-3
TGTGCCAGCAGCCCGGTCATAACCGGTGAGCAGTTCTTC
CASSPVITGEQFF
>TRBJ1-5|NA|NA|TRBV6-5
TGTGCCAGCAGTTTATCCAGGGGTGTCAATCAGCCCCAGCATTTT
CASSLSRGVNQPQHF